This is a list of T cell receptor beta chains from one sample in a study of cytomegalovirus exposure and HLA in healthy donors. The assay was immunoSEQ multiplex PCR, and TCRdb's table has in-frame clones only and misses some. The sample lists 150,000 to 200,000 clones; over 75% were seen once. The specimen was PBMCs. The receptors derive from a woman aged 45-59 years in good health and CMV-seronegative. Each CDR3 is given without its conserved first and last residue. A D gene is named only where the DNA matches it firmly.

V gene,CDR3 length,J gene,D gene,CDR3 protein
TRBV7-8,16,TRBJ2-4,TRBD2,ASSNSGEGTLAKNSQY
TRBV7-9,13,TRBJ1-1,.,ASSLRGDTGAEAF
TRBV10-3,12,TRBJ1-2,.,AISEGAIGYGYT
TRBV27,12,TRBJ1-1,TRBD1,ASSRPDRATEAF
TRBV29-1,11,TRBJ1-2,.,SVDGVGNYGYT
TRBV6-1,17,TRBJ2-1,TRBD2,ASSDIRPGTSRLYNEQF
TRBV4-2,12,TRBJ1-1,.,ASSQVQMNTEAF
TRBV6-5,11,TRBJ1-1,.,ASSARLNTEAF
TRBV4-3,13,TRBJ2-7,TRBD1,ASSLTMGQGYEQY
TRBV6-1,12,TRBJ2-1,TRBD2,ASRTALAGNEQF
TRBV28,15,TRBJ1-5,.,ASSLPLGGAGNQPQH
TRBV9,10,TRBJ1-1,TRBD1,ASSQDRGEAF
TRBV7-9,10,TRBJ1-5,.,ASSLPRQPQH
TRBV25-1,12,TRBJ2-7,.,ASSERGRGDEQY
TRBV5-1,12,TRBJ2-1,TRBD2,ASSSAPGGNEQF
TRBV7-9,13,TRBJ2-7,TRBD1,ASSFTTGGRDEQY
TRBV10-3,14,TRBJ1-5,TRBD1,AISAQGRGSNQPQH
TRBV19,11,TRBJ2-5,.,ASSMADTETQY
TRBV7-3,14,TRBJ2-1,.,ASSSQGSSEYNEQF
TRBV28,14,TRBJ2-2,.,ASSPAQGVWTGELF
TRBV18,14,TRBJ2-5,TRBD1,ASSPRGRTGMETQY
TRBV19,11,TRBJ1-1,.,ASSIGRGTEAF
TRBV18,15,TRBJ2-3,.,ASSPPRAGTPTDTQY
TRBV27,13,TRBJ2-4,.,ASSLLGRAKNIQY
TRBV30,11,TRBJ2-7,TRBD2,AWSASGSLEQY
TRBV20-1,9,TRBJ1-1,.,SEGLNTEAF
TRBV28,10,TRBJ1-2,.,ASSLPPYGYT
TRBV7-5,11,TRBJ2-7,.,ARSLGHSYEQY
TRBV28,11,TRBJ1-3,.,ASSSNSGNTIY
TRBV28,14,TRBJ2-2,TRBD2,ASSRAGGRNVGELF
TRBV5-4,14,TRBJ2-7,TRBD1,ASSLYTGVRSYEQY
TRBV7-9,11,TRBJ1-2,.,ASSFELRYGYT